This T cell receptor (beta chain) comes out of a study of T cell responses to AZD1222 COVID-19 vaccine. General observations from the study: Baseline antibody screening turned up just six seropositive AZD1222 recipients.

On this clone: The antigen is not known.

This CDR3 has 13 amino acids. Trimming left V 3 bases short and J 1 base short, with 9 bases between. CDR1 and CDR2 from the germline V gene are SQVTM and ANQGSEA. TCRdb keeps only in-frame clones here, not all; method: immunoSEQ multiplex PCR. The repertoire holds roughly 130,000 clones, roughly 92% seen once, with roughly 1.1% in the top ten. The sequence was obtained from an adult who received the AZD1222 COVID-19 vaccine. J is TRBJ1-2 and V is TRBV29-1; D gene unclear. Sample: peripheral blood, taken 28 days after the second AZD1222 dose. This CDR3 reads CSVDRNLNYGYTF. DNA of the CDR3: TGCAGCGTTGACCGGAACCTTAACTATGGCTACACCTTC.